Described below is a single TCR beta chain sequence and its context. The data are from a study of blood T cell repertoires in COVID-19. At the level of the study: Samples came from the United States, Italy and Spain, spanning acute and convalescent COVID-19. The analysed material was cDNA or gDNA that came from T cells, B-cell-depleted T cells, or PBMCs.

As handled by the study authors: Amplified reference gene primers provided the basis for estimating nucleated cell counts. The data were produced by immunoSEQ multiplex PCR, yet TCRdb's version contains in-frame clones alone and is incomplete. That table gives V, J and clone size, and the DNA gave D and trimming. The table includes around 140,000 clones, under 90% detected once. The TCR comes from a human donor in a cohort sampled during active COVID-19. Input material: peripheral blood.

CDR3 nucleotide sequence: TGTGCCAGCAGCTTTATTACAGGAGGGTATGGCTACACCTTC. Amino acid sequence: CASSFITGGYGYTF. The V and J genes are TRBV5-6 and TRBJ1-2; maybe TRBD1 (5 bases). The CDR3 consists of 14 residues. V lost 2 bases and J 5 bases, leaving 13 bases between the germline ends. Germline V gene data show CDR1 as SGHDT and CDR2 as YYEEEE.